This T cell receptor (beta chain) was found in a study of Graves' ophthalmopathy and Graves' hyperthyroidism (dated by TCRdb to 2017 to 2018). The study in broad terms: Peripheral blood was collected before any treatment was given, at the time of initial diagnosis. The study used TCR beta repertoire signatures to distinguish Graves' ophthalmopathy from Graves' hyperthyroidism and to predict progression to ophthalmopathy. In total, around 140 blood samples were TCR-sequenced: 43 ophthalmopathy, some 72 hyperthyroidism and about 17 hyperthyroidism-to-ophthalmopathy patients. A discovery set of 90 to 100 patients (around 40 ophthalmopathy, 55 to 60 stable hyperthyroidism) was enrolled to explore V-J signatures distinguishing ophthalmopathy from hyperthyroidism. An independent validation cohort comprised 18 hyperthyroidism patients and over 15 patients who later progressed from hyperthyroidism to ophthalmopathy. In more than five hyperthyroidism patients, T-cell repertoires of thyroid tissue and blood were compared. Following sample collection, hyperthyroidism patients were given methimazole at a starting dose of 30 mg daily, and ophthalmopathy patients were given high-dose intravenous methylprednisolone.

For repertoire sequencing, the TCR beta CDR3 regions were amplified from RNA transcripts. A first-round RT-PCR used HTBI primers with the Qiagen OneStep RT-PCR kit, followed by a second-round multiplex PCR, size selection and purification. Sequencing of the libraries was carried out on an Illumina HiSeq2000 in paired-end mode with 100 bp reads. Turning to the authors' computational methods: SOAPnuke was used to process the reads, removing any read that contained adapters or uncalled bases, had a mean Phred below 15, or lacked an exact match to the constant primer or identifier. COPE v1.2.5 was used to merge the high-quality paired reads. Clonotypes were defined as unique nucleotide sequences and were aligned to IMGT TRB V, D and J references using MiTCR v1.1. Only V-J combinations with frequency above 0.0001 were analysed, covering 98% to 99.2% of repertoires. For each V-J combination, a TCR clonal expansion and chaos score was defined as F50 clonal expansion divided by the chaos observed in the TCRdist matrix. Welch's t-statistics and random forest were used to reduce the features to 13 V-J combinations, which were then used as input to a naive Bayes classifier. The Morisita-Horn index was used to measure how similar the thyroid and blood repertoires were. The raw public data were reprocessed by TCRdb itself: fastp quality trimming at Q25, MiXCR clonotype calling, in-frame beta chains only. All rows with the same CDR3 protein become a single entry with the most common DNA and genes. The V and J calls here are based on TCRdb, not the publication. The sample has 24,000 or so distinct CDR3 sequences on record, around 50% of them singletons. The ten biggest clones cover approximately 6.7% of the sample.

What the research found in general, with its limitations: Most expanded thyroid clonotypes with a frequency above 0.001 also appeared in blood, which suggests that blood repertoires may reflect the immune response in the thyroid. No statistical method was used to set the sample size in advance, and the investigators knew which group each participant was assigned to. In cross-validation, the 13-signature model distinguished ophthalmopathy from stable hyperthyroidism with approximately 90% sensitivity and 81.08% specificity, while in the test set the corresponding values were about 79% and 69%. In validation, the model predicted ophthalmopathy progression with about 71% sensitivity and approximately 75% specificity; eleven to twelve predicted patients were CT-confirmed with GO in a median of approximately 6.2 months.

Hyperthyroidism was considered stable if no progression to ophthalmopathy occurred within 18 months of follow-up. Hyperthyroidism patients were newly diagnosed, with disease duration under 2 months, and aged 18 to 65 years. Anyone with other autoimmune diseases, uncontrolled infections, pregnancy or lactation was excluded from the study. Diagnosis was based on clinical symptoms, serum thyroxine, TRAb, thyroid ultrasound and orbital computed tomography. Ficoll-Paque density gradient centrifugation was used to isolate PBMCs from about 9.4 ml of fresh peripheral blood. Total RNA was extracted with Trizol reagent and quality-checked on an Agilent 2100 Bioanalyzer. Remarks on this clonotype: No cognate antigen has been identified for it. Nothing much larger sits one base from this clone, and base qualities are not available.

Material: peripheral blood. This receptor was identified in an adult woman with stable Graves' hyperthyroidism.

In nucleotide form, the sequence is TGCAGTGCTGGCAACCTAGCGGGAGGCGAGCAGTACTTC. Translated, this gives CSAGNLAGGEQYF. The rearranged segments are TRBV20-1 and TRBJ2-7, with TRBD2 identical over 11 junction bases. CDR1 DFQATT and CDR2 SNEGSKA were looked up in the germline V gene (reference sequence). Including the terminal cysteine and phenylalanine, the CDR3 comprises 13 residues. Only CDR3 DNA remains: 39 bases, in frame from the first base. V lost 5 bases and J lost 6 bases, and the count of bases not matched to a germline gene is 6.